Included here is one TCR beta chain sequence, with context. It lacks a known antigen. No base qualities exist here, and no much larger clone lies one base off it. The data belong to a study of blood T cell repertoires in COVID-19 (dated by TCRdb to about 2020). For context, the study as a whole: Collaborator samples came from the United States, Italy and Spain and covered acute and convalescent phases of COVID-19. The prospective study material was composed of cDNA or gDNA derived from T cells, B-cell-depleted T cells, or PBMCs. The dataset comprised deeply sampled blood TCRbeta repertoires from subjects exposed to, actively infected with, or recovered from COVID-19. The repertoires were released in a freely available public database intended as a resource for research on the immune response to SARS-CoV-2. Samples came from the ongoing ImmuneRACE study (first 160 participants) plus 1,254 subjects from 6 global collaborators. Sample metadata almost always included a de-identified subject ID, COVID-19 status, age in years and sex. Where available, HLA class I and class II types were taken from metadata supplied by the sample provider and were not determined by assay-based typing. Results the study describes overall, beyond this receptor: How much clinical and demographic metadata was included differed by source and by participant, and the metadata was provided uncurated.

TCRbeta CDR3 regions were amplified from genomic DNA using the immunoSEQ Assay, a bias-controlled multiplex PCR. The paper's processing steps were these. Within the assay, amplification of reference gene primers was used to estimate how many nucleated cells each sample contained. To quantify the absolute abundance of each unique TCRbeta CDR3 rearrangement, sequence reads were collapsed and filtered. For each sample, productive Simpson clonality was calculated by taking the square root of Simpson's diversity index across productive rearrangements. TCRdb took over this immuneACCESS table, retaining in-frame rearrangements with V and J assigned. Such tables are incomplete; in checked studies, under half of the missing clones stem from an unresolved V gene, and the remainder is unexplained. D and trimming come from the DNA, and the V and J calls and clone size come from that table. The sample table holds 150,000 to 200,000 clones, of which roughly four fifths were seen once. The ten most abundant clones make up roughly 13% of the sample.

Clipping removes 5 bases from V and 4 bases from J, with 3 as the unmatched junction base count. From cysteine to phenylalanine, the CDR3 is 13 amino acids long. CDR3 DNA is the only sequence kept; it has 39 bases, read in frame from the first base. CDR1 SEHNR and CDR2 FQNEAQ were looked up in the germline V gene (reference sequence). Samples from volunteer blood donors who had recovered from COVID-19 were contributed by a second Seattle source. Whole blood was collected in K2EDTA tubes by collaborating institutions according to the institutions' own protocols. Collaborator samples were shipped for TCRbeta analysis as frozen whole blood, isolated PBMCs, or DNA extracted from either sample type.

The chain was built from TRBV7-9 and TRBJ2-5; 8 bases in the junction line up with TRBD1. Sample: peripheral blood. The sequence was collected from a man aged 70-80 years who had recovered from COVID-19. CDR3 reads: CASSHGTGETQYF. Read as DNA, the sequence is TGTGCCAGCAGCCACGGGACAGGAGAGACCCAGTACTTC. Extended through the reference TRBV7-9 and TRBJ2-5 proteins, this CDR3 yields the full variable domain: DTGVSQNPRHKITKRGQNVTFRCDPISEHNRLYWYRQTLGQGPEFLTYFQNEAQLEKSRLLSDRFSAERPKGSFSTLEIQRTEQGDSAMYLCASSHGTGETQYFGPGTRLLVL.